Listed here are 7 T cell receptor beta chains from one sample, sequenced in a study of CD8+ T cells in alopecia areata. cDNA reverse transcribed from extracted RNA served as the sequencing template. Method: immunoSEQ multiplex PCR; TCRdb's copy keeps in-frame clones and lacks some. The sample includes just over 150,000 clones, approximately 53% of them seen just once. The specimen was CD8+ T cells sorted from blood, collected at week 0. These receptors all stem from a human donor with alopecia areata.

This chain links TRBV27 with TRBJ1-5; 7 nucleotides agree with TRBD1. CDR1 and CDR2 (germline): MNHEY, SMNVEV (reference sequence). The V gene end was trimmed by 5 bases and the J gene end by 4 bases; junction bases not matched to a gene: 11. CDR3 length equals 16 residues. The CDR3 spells CASSAKTGNVNQPQHF. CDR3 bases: TGTGCCAGCAGTGCAAAGACAGGGAATGTGAATCAGCCCCAGCATTTT.

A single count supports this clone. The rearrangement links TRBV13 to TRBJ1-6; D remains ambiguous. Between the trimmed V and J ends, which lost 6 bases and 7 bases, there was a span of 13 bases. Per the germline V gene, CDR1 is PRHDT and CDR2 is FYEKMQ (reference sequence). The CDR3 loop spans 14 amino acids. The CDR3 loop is CASSSKGANSPLHF. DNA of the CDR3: TGTGCCAGCAGTTCCAAGGGAGCAAATTCACCCCTCCACTTT.

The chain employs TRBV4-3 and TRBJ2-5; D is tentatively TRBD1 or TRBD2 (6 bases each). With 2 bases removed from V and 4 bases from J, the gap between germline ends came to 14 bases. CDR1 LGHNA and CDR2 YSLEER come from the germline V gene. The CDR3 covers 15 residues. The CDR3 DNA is TGCGCCAGCAGCCAACTGGCTGGGGGGCGAGAGACCCAGTACTTC. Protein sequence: CASSQLAGGRETQYF.

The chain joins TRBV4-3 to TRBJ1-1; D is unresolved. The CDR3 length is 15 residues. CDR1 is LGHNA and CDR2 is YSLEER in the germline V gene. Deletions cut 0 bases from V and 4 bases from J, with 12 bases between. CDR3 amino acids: CASSQDVAGSTEAFF. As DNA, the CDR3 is TGCGCCAGCAGCCAAGATGTTGCCGGCTCCACTGAAGCTTTCTTT.

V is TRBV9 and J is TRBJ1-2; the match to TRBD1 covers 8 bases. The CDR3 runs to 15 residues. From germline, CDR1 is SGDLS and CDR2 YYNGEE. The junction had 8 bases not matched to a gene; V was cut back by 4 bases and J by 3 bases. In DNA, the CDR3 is TGTGCCAGCAGCTCTTCGACAGGGGCGGACTATGGCTACACCTTC. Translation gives CASSSSTGADYGYTF.

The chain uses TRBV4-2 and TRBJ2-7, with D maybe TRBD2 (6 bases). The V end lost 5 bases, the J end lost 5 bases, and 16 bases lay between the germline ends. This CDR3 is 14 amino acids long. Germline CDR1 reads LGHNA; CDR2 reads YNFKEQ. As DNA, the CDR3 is TGTGCCAGCAGCTTAGGAGGGTCGTGGGACGAGCAGTACTTC. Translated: CASSLGGSWDEQYF.

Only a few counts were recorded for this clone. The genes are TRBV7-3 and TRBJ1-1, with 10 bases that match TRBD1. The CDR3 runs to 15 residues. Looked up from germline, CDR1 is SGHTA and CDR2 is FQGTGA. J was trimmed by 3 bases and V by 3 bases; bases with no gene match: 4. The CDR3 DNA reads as TGTGCCAGCAGCTTGACAGGGGGCGATGACACTGAAGCTTTCTTT. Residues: CASSLTGGDDTEAFF.